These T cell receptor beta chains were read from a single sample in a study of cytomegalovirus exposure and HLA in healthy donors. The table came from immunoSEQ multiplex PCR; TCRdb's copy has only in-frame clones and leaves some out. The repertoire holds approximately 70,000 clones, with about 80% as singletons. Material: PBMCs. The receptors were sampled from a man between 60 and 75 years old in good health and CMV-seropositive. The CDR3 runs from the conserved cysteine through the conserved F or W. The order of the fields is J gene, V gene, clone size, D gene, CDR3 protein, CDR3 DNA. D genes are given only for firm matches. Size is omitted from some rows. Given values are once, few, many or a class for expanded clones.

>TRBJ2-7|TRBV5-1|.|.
CASRAGTLASYEQYF
TGCGCCAGCAGAGCCGGGACACTTGCCTCCTACGAGCAGTACTTC
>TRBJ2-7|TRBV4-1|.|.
CASSQDSLAGEQYF
TGCGCCAGCAGCCAAGATTCACTAGCAGGTGAGCAGTACTTC
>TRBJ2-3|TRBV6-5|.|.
CASSSAPPQDTQYF
TGTGCCAGCAGTTCAGCGCCACCCCAAGATACGCAGTATTTT
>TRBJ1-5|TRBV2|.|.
CASSEQGRVQPQHF
TGTGCCAGCAGTGAACAGGGGCGCGTTCAGCCCCAGCATTTT
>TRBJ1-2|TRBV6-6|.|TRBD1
CASQTPGQTDGYTF
TGTGCCAGCCAAACTCCGGGACAGACGGATGGCTACACCTTC
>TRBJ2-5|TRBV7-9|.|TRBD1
CASSLGQGWETQYF
TGTGCCAGCAGCTTGGGACAGGGTTGGGAGACCCAGTACTTC
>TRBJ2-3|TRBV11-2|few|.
CASSLEGLLRTDTQYF
TGTGCCAGCAGCTTAGAGGGACTTTTACGCACAGATACGCAGTATTTT
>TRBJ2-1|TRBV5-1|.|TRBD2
CASTPGTSGGLEQFF
TGCGCCAGCACCCCCGGGACTAGCGGGGGCCTTGAGCAGTTCTTC
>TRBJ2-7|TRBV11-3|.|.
CASSPMDSFTSSTYEQYF
TGTGCCAGCAGCCCGATGGACAGTTTCACCTCTTCAACCTACGAGCAGTACTTC
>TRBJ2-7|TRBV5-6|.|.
CASSLLGTSYEQYF
TGTGCCAGCAGCTTGTTGGGCACCTCCTACGAGCAGTACTTC
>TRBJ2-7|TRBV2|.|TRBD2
CASTPPAGAGGGTYEQYF
TGTGCCAGCACTCCTCCCGCGGGGGCAGGCGGGGGGACCTACGAGCAGTACTTC
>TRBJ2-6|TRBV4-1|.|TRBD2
CASSRKLAGGPVGANVLTF
TGCGCCAGCAGCCGCAAACTAGCGGGGGGGCCGGTCGGGGCCAACGTCCTGACTTTC
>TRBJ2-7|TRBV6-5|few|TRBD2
CASSSSSGWSSYEQYF
TGTGCCAGCAGTTCTTCTAGCGGATGGAGCTCCTACGAGCAGTACTTC
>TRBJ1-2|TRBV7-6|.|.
CASSQKQGGYGYTF
TGTGCCAGCAGCCAAAAACAGGGCGGCTATGGCTACACCTTC
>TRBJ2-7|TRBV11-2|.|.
CASSFSDTYEQYF
TGTGCCAGCAGCTTTTCGGACACCTACGAGCAGTACTTC
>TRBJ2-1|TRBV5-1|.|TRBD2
CASSLGGLAGYNEQFF
TGCGCCAGCAGCTTGGGAGGGCTAGCGGGATACAATGAGCAGTTCTTC
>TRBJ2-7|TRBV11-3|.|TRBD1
CASSLVQGAVYEQYF
TGTGCCAGCAGCTTAGTGCAGGGGGCTGTATACGAGCAGTACTTC
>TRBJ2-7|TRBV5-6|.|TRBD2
CASSLEAGDPQYF
TGTGCCAGCAGCTTAGAAGCGGGAGATCCTCAGTACTTC
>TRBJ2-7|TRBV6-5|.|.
CASSSGGPHSYEQYF
TGTGCCAGCAGTTCCGGGGGGCCTCACTCCTACGAGCAGTACTTC
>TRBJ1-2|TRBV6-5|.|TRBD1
CASSVGQGNGYTF
TGTGCCAGCAGCGTGGGACAGGGAAATGGCTACACCTTC
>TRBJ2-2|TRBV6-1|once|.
CASRTGTGELFF
TGTGCCAGCAGAACCGGCACCGGGGAGCTGTTTTTT
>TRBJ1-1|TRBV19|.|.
CASIDRLRLRGEAFF
TGTGCCAGTATAGACAGGCTCCGACTCAGAGGTGAAGCTTTCTTT
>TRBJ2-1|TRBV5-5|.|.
CASSSFSSYNEQFF
TGTGCCAGCAGCTCCTTCAGCTCCTACAATGAGCAGTTCTTC
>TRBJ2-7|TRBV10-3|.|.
CATRDSEQYF
TGTGCCACTCGGGACTCCGAGCAGTACTTC